These T cell receptor beta chains were read from a single sample in a study of STAT5B mutations in CD4+ large granular lymphocyte leukemia. Method: immunoSEQ multiplex PCR; TCRdb's copy keeps in-frame clones and lacks some. Of more than 30,000 clones detected, 85% to 90% appear once; the ten largest clones hold over 0.4%. Sequenced: CD4+ T cells from blood buffy coats. These receptors all stem from a human donor in good health. Both conserved end residues are part of each CDR3.

V	J	CDR3
TRBV9	TRBJ1-3	CASSVGLDSGNTIYF
TRBV5-1	TRBJ2-1	CASSLAPTASLYNEQFF
TRBV27	TRBJ1-2	CASRRTEGYGYTF
TRBV4-1	TRBJ1-1	CASSLRQGNTEAFF
TRBV6-5	TRBJ2-1	CASSYLQGRGQFF
TRBV10-3	TRBJ2-3	CAIMSGYTDTQYF
TRBV4-2	TRBJ2-5	CASSQGQEETQYF
TRBV6-6	TRBJ2-6	CASKEGLPGANVLTF
TRBV6-5	TRBJ2-5	CAQRGERETQYF
TRBV13	TRBJ2-7	CASRRAGSRLLNTIRQYF
TRBV9	TRBJ2-1	CASSPVGGGLDNEQFF
TRBV4-2	TRBJ2-1	CASSQGGGGSLVREQFF
TRBV28	TRBJ2-7	CASSPPGTGVYEQYF
TRBV6-1	TRBJ2-7	CASSLGLAWEQYF
TRBV30	TRBJ1-3	CAWGTGPGNTIYF
TRBV25-1	TRBJ1-2	CASSADRAWGYTF
TRBV2	NA	CASSSENYEQYF